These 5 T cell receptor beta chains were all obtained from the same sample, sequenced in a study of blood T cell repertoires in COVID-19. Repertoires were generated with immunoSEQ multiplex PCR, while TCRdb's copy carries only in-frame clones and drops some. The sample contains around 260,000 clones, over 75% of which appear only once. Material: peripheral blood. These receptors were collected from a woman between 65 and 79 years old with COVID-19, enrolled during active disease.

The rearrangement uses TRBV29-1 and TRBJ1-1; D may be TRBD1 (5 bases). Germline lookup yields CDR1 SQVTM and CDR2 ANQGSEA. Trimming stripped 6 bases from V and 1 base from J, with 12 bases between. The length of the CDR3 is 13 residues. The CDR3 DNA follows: TGCAGCGTCACCAGGGTTTCGAACACTGAAGCTTTCTTT. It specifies CSVTRVSNTEAFF.

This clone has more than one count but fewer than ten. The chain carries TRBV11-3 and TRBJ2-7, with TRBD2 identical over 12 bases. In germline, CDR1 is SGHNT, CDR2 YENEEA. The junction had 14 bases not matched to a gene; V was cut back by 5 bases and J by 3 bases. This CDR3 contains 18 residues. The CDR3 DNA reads TGTGCCAGCAGCACGCGACCTCCGGGACTAGCGGGCAACTACGAGCAGTACTTC. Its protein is CASSTRPPGLAGNYEQYF.

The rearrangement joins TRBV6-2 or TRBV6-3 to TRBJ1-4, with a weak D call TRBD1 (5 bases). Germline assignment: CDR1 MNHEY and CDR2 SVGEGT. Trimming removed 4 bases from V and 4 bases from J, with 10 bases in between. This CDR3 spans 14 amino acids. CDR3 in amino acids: CASSSGTFNEKLFF. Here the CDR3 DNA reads TGTGCCAGCAGTTCCGGGACTTTTAATGAAAAACTGTTTTTT.

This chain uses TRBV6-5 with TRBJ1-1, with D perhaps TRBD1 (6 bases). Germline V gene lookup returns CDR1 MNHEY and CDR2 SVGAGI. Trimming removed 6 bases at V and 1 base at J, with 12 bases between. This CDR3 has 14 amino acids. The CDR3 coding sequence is TGTGCCAGCAGACCGGGACAATCGAACACTGAAGCTTTCTTT. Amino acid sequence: CASRPGQSNTEAFF.

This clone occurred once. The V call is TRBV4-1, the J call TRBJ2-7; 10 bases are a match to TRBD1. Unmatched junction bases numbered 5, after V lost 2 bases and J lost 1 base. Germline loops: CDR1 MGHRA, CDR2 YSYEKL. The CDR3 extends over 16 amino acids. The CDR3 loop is CASSQPGQGFSYEQYF. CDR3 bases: TGCGCCAGCAGCCAACCGGGACAGGGGTTTTCCTACGAGCAGTACTTC.